The 27 T cell receptor beta chains listed next were all sequenced from one sample in a study of cytomegalovirus exposure and HLA in healthy donors. The PCR employed 60 Vbeta primers together with 13 Jbeta primers. Method: immunoSEQ multiplex PCR; TCRdb's copy keeps in-frame clones and lacks some. Of 100,000 to 150,000 clones in the sample, about 80% were seen once. The sample taken for sequencing was PBMCs. These receptors were obtained from a man aged 35 to 55 in good health and CMV-seronegative.

The table lists this clone with a count of one. This sequence joins TRBV9 and TRBJ1-2; 7 bases are shared with TRBD1. V lost 0 bases and J lost 5; bases outside the gene matches: 4. This CDR3 is built from 14 residues. Germline V CDR1 and CDR2: SGDLS, YYNGEE. The CDR3 DNA is TGTGCCAGCAGCGTAGACAGGGGAGGATATGGCTACACCTTC. Protein product: CASSVDRGGYGYTF.

The chain joins TRBV2 to TRBJ2-6, with 7 nucleotides matching TRBD1. The CDR3 contains 15 residues. The ends lost 6 bases at V and 2 bases at J; junction bases unmatched: 4. Per germline, CDR1 SNHLY and CDR2 FYNNEI. For the CDR3, the DNA is TGTGCCAGCAGCCTTGACAGGGCTGGGGCCAACGTCCTGACTTTC. Translated: CASSLDRAGANVLTF.

The chain recombines TRBV4-2 with TRBJ1-2, with TRBD1 matching 9 bases. The length of the CDR3 is 14 residues. Germline CDR1 is LGHNA and CDR2 is YNFKEQ. The trim removed 2 bases at V and 8 bases at J, leaving 6 bases unmatched. The CDR3 nucleotides read TGTGCCAGCAGCCAAACAGGGGGCGTAGGAGGCTACACCTTC. As protein: CASSQTGGVGGYTF.

V gene TRBV4-1 combines with J gene TRBJ1-5, with D maybe TRBD1 (6 bases). Trimming left V 2 bases short and J 5 bases short, with 10 bases between. The CDR3 extends over 14 amino acids. In germline, CDR1 is MGHRA, CDR2 YSYEKL. DNA of the CDR3: TGCGCCAGCAGCCAAATTACAGGGTATCAGCCCCAGCATTTT. This codes for CASSQITGYQPQHF.

This sequence joins TRBV7-3 and TRBJ2-3; no clear D. CDR1 SGHTA and CDR2 FQGTGA come from the germline V gene. CDR3 length: 13 residues. V was shortened by 6 bases and J by 1 base, with 8 bases between the two germline ends. CDR3 sequence reads: CASRGEGTDTQYF. The CDR3 nucleotides read TGTGCCAGCAGAGGCGAGGGCACAGATACGCAGTATTTT. The full variable domain, in which reference TRBV7-3 and TRBJ2-3 provide the parts outside the CDR3, is GAGVSQTPSNKVTEKGKYVELRCDPISGHTALYWYRQSLGQGPEFLIYFQGTGAADDSGLPNDRFFAVRPEGSVSTLKIQRTERGDSAVYLCASRGEGTDTQYFGPGTRLTVL.

In this sample, this clone turned up a few times. This chain links TRBV5-1 with TRBJ2-3; TRBD1 matches at 8 bases. The trim removed 0 bases at V and 4 bases at J, leaving 4 bases unmatched. Germline loops: CDR1 SGHRS, CDR2 YFSETQ. The CDR3 is made up of 15 amino acids. This chain's CDR3 is CASSLAWGQADTQYF. In DNA, the CDR3 is TGCGCCAGCAGCTTGGCTTGGGGACAGGCAGATACGCAGTATTTT. Using reference TRBV5-1 and TRBJ2-3 for the parts outside the CDR3, the full variable domain is KAGVTQTPRYLIKTRGQQVTLSCSPISGHRSVSWYQQTPGQGLQFLFEYFSETQRNKGNFPGRFSGRQFSNSRSEMNVSTLELGDSALYLCASSLAWGQADTQYFGPGTRLTVL.

This chain connects TRBV28 to TRBJ1-5, with 7 bases fitting TRBD1. Trimming took 7 bases from V and 2 from J; bases not matched to a gene: 2. The germline CDR1 and CDR2 sequences are MDHEN and SYDVKM. The CDR3 contains 13 residues. CDR3 sequence (DNA): TGTGCCAGCATAGGGACAGGCAATCAGCCCCAGCATTTT. Amino acids: CASIGTGNQPQHF.

CDR3 amino acids: CASYRGSGEKLFF. For the CDR3, the DNA is TGTGCCAGCTACCGGGGTTCGGGTGAAAAACTGTTTTTT. The chain employs TRBV18 and TRBJ1-4; D ambiguous. Germline assignment: CDR1 KGHSH and CDR2 LQKENI. Trimming stripped 7 bases from V and 7 bases from J, with 13 bases between. The CDR3 is 13 amino acids.

In its sample, this clone was seen a few times. The V gene is TRBV5-6, the J gene TRBJ2-2; D call uncertain. This CDR3 spans 15 amino acids. V dropped 2 bases and J dropped 3 bases, with 11 bases sitting between them. Germline lookup yields CDR1 SGHDT and CDR2 YYEEEE. CDR3 DNA: TGTGCCAGCAGCTTTGCTGAGGAGTACACCGGGGAGCTGTTTTTT. Its translation: CASSFAEEYTGELFF.

The chain uses TRBV28 and TRBJ1-5; tentatively, D is TRBD1 (6 bases). Germline CDR1 and CDR2: MDHEN and SYDVKM. The V gene lost 2 bases and the J gene lost 2 bases, with 10 bases spanning the gap. This CDR3 is 15 amino acids long. CDR3 loop: CASSLQGRGNQPQHF. The DNA of the CDR3 is TGTGCCAGCAGTTTACAGGGGAGGGGCAATCAGCCCCAGCATTTT.

The chain employs TRBV5-1 and TRBJ1-1; D gene ambiguous. CDR3 size: 13 residues. Trimming stripped 1 base from V and 1 base from J, with 5 bases between. From germline, CDR1 is SGHRS and CDR2 YFSETQ. In DNA form, the CDR3 reads TGCGCCAGCAGCTTGAACAAGAACACTGAAGCTTTCTTT. This translates into CASSLNKNTEAFF.

This chain uses TRBV7-8 with TRBJ1-5, with D possibly TRBD1 on 5 matching bases. Germline V CDR1 and CDR2: SGHVS, FQNEAQ. The V end lost 2 bases, the J end lost 2 bases, and 13 bases lay between the germline ends. The CDR3 totals 16 residues. CDR3 sequence: CASSLNWGVGNQPQHF. The CDR3 nucleotides read TGTGCCAGCAGCTTAAATTGGGGGGTCGGCAATCAGCCCCAGCATTTT.

This chain joins TRBV6-5 and TRBJ1-1, with 7 nucleotides matching TRBD1. The CDR3 has 15 amino acids. Looked up from germline, CDR1 is MNHEY and CDR2 is SVGAGI. After removal of 2 bases from V and 8 bases from J, the junction contained 11 bases not matched to a gene. The CDR3 sequence: CASSYDLGGGEEAFF. DNA of the CDR3: TGTGCCAGCAGTTACGATTTAGGGGGCGGGGAGGAAGCTTTCTTT.

The sample holds one count of this clone. The rearrangement links TRBV28 to TRBJ2-3; 7 bases map to TRBD1. This CDR3 is 15 amino acids long. The V gene's germline CDR1 is MDHEN and CDR2 SYDVKM. J lost 4 bases, V lost 2 bases, and 6 bases had no gene match. CDR3 nucleotide sequence: TGTGCCAGCAGTTTAGCGACAGGGTCGGCAGATACGCAGTATTTT. It translates to CASSLATGSADTQYF.

This chain uses TRBV7-2 with TRBJ2-7; 7 nucleotides align to TRBD2. CDR3 length equals 14 residues. The germline CDR1 and CDR2 sequences are SGHTA and FQGNSA. The ends lost 5 bases at V and 5 bases at J; junction bases unmatched: 9. The CDR3 DNA reads as TGTGCCAGCAGCCCCAGCGGGGCCTCTAACGAGCAGTACTTC. It yields the protein CASSPSGASNEQYF. Full variable domain (rest looked up from reference TRBV7-2 and TRBJ2-7): GAGVSQSPSNKVTEKGKDVELRCDPISGHTALYWYRQSLGQGLEFLIYFQGNSAPDKSGLPSDRFSAERTGGSVSTLTIQRTQQEDSAVYLCASSPSGASNEQYFGPGTRLTVT.

V is TRBV27 and J is TRBJ1-2; 8 bases agree with TRBD1. The CDR3 runs to 14 residues. The trim removed 0 bases at V and 7 bases at J, leaving 4 bases unmatched. CDR1 and CDR2 (germline): MNHEY, SMNVEV (reference sequence). The CDR3 protein is CASSLSDRDRGYTF. The CDR3 DNA is TGTGCCAGCAGTTTATCGGACAGGGATCGTGGCTACACCTTC.

The chain joins TRBV25-1 to TRBJ1-6, with D maybe TRBD1 (5 bases). CDR1 is MGHDK and CDR2 is SYGVNS in the germline V gene. The CDR3 totals 16 residues. V shed 3 bases and J shed 4 bases, with 13 bases lying between them. The CDR3 is CASSDYAGTYNSPLHF. The CDR3 nucleotides read TGTGCCAGCAGTGATTATGCAGGGACTTATAATTCACCCCTCCACTTT.

The CDR3 here is CASSQASVDSYNEQFF. DNA for the CDR3: TGCGCCAGCAGCCAGGCTAGCGTAGACTCCTACAATGAGCAGTTCTTC. V gene TRBV4-1 combines with J gene TRBJ2-1, with a weak D call TRBD2 (6 bases). The CDR3 has 16 residues. Germline V gives CDR1 MGHRA, CDR2 YSYEKL. Trimming left V 3 bases short and J 0 bases short, with 12 bases between.

This clone was seen a handful of times. The chain carries TRBV7-9 and TRBJ1-4; tentatively, D is TRBD1 (6 bases). The V end was cut by 7 bases, the J end by 10 bases, with 19 bases between. The CDR3 is 14 residues long. The germline V gene encodes CDR1 SEHNR and CDR2 FQNEAQ (reference sequence). Here the CDR3 DNA reads TGTGCCAGCAAAAGCGACAGGACAACCGGAAAACTGTTTTTT. Translation: CASKSDRTTGKLFF. The full variable domain, rest sourced from reference TRBV7-9 and TRBJ1-4, is DTGVSQNPRHKITKRGQNVTFRCDPISEHNRLYWYRQTLGQGPEFLTYFQNEAQLEKSRLLSDRFSAERPKGSFSTLEIQRTEQGDSAMYLCASKSDRTTGKLFFGSGTQLSVL.

The CDR3 is CASSDRRSNQPQHF. CDR3 nucleotides: TGTGCCAGTAGCGACAGACGAAGCAATCAGCCCCAGCATTTT. The chain uses TRBV19 and TRBJ1-5, with D perhaps TRBD1 (5 bases). This CDR3 spans 14 amino acids. Germline V gene lookup returns CDR1 LNHDA and CDR2 SQIVND (reference sequence). V lost 6 bases, J lost 1 base, and 10 bases lay in between.

CDR3 loop: CASSLGQVTLTYEQYF. The CDR3 nucleotides read TGTGCCAGCAGCTTGGGACAGGTGACCCTCACCTACGAGCAGTACTTC. This sequence joins TRBV5-6 and TRBJ2-7; a possible D gene is TRBD1 (6 bases). CDR1 and CDR2 (germline): SGHDT, YYEEEE. Trimming removed 0 bases from V and 2 bases from J, with 15 bases in between. The CDR3 has 16 amino acids.

Regarding this clone: The junction shows a germline mismatch at one end, possibly a read error. V is TRBV2 and J is TRBJ1-4; a weak D match, TRBD1 (5 bases). CDR1 is SNHLY, CDR2 FYNNEI, per germline. The CDR3 is made up of 15 amino acids. The CDR3 loop reads CASTELGGLSEKLFF. As DNA, the CDR3 is TGTGCCAGCACTGAATTGGGGGGTCTCAGTGAAAAACTGTTTTTT.

The chain employs TRBV4-2 and TRBJ2-7; tentative D call: TRBD2 (5 bases). Trimming removed 1 base from V and 6 bases from J, with 10 bases in between. Germline CDR1 reads LGHNA; CDR2 reads YNFKEQ. The CDR3 sequence is 13 residues long. The CDR3 protein is CASSQAGESEQYF. For the CDR3, the DNA is TGTGCCAGCAGCCAAGCTGGGGAGTCCGAGCAGTACTTC.

This chain links TRBV6-5 with TRBJ2-5; no clear D gene. Germline loops: CDR1 MNHEY, CDR2 SVGAGI. Trimming removed 5 bases from V and 2 bases from J, with 6 bases in between. The CDR3 runs 12 residues. Written as DNA, the CDR3 is TGTGCCAGCAGTAACCAGCAAGAGACCCAGTACTTC. Encoded protein: CASSNQQETQYF.

The chain has TRBV25-1 and TRBJ1-1, with D perhaps matching TRBD1 (6 bases). V was trimmed by 2 bases and J by 8 bases, leaving 15 bases between them. The CDR3 has 14 amino acids. Germline assignment: CDR1 MGHDK and CDR2 SYGVNS. The CDR3 here is CASSERVQGREAFF. The DNA for the CDR3 is TGTGCCAGCAGTGAAAGAGTACAGGGACGGGAAGCTTTCTTT.

This clone came up once. The chain combines TRBV18 with TRBJ1-1; 8 bases fit TRBD1. With 7 bases clipped from V and 4 bases from J, the junction kept 5 bases outside the gene matches. This CDR3 has 13 residues. CDR1 is KGHSH and CDR2 is LQKENI in the germline V gene. The CDR3 coding sequence is TGTGCCAGCTTAGAGACAGGGGTCACTGAAGCTTTCTTT. It encodes CASLETGVTEAFF.

This clone was picked up one time. The rearrangement uses TRBV7-6 and TRBJ1-5; D remains ambiguous. The CDR3 consists of 12 residues. Looked up from germline, CDR1 is SGHVS and CDR2 is FNYEAQ. Trimming pared 6 bases from V and 4 bases from J, leaving 7 bases between. CDR3 protein: CASSYYNQPQHF. As DNA, the CDR3 is TGTGCCAGCAGTTACTATAATCAGCCCCAGCATTTT. Complete variable domain (other parts from reference TRBV7-6 and TRBJ1-5): GAGVSQSPRYKVTKRGQDVALRCDPISGHVSLYWYRQALGQGPEFLTYFNYEAQQDKSGLPNDRFSAERPEGSISTLTIQRTEQRDSAMYRCASSYYNQPQHFGDGTRLSIL.